A selection of T cell receptor beta chains follows, all from one sample in a study of T cells in Graves' hyperthyroidism and ophthalmopathy. TCRdb re-called the multiplex PCR reads with MiXCR, one entry per CDR3 protein. The sample includes about 620,000 distinct CDR3 sequences, 15% to 20% of them seen just once. Sequenced material: blood. These TCRs come from a woman in her twenties or thirties with Graves' hyperthyroidism. Each CDR3 is given with its conserved first and last residue. The D gene is left open where the match is weak. Clone size is given for some rows only: seen once, a few or many times, or a class if the clone is expanded.

j_call d_call clone_size v_call cdr3_nt cdr3_aa
TRBJ1-2 - - TRBV6-1 TGTGCCAGCAGTGAAGTGCGGACTAACTATGGCTACACCTTC CASSEVRTNYGYTF
TRBJ2-7 - few TRBV7-9 TGTGCCAGCAGCTTAGCGCTCAGGAGCTACGAGCAGTACTTC CASSLALRSYEQYF
TRBJ2-2 - - TRBV10-2 TGCGCCAGCAGTGTAGAGGGAGTTAGGCCTGCGTTTTTT CASSVEGVRPAFF
TRBJ2-7 TRBD2 many TRBV7-2 TGTGCCAGCAGCTTCGTACTAGCGGGAGGGCTAGAGGAGCAGTACTTC CASSFVLAGGLEEQYF
TRBJ2-3 - few TRBV7-9 TGTGCCAGCACACGGAGTCGCACAGATACGCAGTATTTT CASTRSRTDTQYF
TRBJ1-6 - many TRBV2 TGTGCCAGCAGTGCCGACAGGAGGTCCTATAATTCACCCCTCCACTTT CASSADRRSYNSPLHF
TRBJ2-1 - - TRBV19 TGTGCCAGTAGTCTTAGCGGGGACAGCTACAATGAGCAGTTCTTC CASSLSGDSYNEQFF
TRBJ2-4 - - TRBV7-3 TGTGCCAGCAGCTCCCTTGTTGCAGCGGGTAAAAACATTCAGTACTTC CASSSLVAAGKNIQYF
TRBJ2-1 - once TRBV9 TGTGCCAGCAGCGTAGGTTTGGGGGCGGGAAATGAGCAGTTCTTC CASSVGLGAGNEQFF
TRBJ1-2 - - TRBV20-1 TGCAGTGCTAGAGATCAAGGATATGGCTACACCTTC CSARDQGYGYTF
TRBJ1-4 TRBD1 - TRBV11-3 TGTGCCAGCAGCCAACCGGACAGGGGATCGAGTGAAAAACTGTTTTTT CASSQPDRGSSEKLFF
TRBJ1-4 - - TRBV9 TGCGCCAGCAGGGAGAACTCAGGGGCAGGGCCCAATGAAAAACTGTTTTTT CASRENSGAGPNEKLFF